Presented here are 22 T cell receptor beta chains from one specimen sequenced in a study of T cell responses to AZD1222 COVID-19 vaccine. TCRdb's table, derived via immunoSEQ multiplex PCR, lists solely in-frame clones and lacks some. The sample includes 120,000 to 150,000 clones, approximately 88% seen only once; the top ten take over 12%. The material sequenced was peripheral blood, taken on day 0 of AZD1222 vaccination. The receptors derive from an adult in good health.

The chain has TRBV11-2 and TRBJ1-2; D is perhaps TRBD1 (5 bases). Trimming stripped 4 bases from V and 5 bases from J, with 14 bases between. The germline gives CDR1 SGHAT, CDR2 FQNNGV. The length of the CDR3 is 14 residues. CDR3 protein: CASSSSAGHYGYTF. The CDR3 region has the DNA TGTGCCAGCAGCTCCTCTGCAGGGCATTATGGCTACACCTTC.

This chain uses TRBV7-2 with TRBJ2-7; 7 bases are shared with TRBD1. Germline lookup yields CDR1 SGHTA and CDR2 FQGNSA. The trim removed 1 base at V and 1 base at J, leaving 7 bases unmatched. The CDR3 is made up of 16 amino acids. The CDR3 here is CASSLGATGISYEQYF. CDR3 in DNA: TGTGCCAGCAGCTTAGGGGCGACAGGGATTTCCTACGAGCAGTACTTC. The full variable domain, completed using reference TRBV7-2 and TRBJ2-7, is GAGVSQSPSNKVTEKGKDVELRCDPISGHTALYWYRQSLGQGLEFLIYFQGNSAPDKSGLPSDRFSAERTGGSVSTLTIQRTQQEDSAVYLCASSLGATGISYEQYFGPGTRLTVT.

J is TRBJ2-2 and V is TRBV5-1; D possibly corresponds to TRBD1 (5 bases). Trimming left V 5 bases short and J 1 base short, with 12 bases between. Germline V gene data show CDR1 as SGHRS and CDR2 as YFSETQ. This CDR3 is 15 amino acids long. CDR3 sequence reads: CASRIGHQNTGELFF. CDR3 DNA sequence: TGCGCCAGCAGGATAGGACATCAGAACACCGGGGAGCTGTTTTTT.

CDR3 sequence reads: CASSYDSVNYGYTF. CDR3 sequence (DNA): TGTGCCAGCAGCTACGACAGCGTAAACTATGGCTACACCTTC. The chain combines TRBV5-6 with TRBJ1-2, with D perhaps TRBD1 (5 bases). The V gene's germline CDR1 is SGHDT and CDR2 YYEEEE. Trimming took 3 bases from V and 2 from J, leaving 11 bases between them. The CDR3 extends over 14 amino acids.

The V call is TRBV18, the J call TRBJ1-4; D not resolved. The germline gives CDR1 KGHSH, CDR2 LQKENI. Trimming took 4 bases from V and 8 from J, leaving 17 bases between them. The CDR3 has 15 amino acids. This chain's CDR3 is CASSRGSTEWEKLFF. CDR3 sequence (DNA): TGTGCCAGCTCACGCGGGTCTACCGAGTGGGAAAAACTGTTTTTT.

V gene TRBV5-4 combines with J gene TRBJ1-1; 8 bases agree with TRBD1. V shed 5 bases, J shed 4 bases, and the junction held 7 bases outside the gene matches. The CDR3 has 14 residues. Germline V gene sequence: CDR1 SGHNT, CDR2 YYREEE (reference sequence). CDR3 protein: CASSSQGASTEAFF. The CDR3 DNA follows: TGTGCCAGCAGTTCCCAGGGGGCGTCCACTGAAGCTTTCTTT. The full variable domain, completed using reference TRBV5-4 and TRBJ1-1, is ETGVTQSPTHLIKTRGQQVTLRCSSQSGHNTVSWYQQALGQGPQFIFQYYREEENGRGNFPPRFSGLQFPNYSSELNVNALELDDSALYLCASSSQGASTEAFFGQGTRLTVV.

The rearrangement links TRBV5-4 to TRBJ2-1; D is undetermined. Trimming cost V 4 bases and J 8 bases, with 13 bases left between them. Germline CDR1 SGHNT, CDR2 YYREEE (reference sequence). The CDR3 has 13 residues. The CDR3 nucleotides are TGTGCCAGCAGCCTTGGATCGGGCTATGAGCAGTTCTTC. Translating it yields CASSLGSGYEQFF.

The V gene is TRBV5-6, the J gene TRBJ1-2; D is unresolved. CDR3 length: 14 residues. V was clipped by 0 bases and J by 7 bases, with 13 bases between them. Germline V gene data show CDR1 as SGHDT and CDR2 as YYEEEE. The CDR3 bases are TGTGCCAGCAGCTTGGAGTCCGCGCAGGCTGGCTACACCTTC. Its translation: CASSLESAQAGYTF.

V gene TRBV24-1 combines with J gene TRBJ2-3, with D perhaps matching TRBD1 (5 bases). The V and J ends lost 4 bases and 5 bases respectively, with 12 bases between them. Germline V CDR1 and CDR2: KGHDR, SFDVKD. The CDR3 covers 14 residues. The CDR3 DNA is TGTGCCACCAGTGACTCACCGCAGGGAGATACGCAGTATTTT. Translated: CATSDSPQGDTQYF.

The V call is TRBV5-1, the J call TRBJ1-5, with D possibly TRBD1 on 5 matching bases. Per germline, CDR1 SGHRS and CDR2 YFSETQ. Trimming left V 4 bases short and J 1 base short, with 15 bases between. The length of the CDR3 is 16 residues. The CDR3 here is CASSLWGGESNQPQHF. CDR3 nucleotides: TGCGCCAGCAGCCTTTGGGGGGGTGAAAGCAATCAGCCCCAGCATTTT.

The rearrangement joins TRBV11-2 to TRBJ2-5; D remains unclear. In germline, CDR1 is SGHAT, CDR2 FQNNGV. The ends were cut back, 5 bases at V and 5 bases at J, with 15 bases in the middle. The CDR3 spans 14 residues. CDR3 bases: TGTGCCAGCAGCCACCCGGACGGAAGGGAGACCCAGTACTTC. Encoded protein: CASSHPDGRETQYF. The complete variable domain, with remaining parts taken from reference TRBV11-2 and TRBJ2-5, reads EAGVAQSPRYKIIEKRQSVAFWCNPISGHATLYWYQQILGQGPKLLIQFQNNGVVDDSQLPKDRFSAERLKGVDSTLKIQPAKLEDSAVYLCASSHPDGRETQYFGPGTRLLVL.

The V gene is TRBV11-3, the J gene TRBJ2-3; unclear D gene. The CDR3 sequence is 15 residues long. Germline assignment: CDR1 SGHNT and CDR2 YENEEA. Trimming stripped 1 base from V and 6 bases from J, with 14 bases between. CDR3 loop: CASSLGSSRQDTQYF. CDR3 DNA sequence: TGTGCCAGCAGCTTAGGTTCAAGCCGGCAGGATACGCAGTATTTT.

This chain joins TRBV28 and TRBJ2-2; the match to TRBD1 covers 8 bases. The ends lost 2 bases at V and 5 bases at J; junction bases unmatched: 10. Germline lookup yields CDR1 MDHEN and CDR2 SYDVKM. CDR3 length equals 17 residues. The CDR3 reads CASSLQAGTGGTGELFF. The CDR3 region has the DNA TGTGCCAGCAGTTTACAGGCAGGGACAGGCGGAACCGGGGAGCTGTTTTTT.

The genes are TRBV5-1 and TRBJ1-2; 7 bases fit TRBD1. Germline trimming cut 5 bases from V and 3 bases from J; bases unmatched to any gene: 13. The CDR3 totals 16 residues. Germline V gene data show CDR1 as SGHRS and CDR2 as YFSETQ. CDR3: CASRDLTGFWDYGYTF. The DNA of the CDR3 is TGCGCCAGCAGAGACCTGACAGGGTTTTGGGACTATGGCTACACCTTC.

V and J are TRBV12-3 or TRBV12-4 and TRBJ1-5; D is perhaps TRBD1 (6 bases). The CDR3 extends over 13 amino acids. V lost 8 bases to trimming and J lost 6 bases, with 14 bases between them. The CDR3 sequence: CASLRGSSQPQHF. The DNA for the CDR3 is TGTGCCAGCCTTAGGGGGTCGTCTCAGCCCCAGCATTTT.

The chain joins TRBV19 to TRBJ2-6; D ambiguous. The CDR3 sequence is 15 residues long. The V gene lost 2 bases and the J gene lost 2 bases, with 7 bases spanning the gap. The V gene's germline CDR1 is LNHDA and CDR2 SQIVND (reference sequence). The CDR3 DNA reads TGTGCCAGTAGTATACGCCGGGCTGGGGCCAACGTCCTGACTTTC. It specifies CASSIRRAGANVLTF.

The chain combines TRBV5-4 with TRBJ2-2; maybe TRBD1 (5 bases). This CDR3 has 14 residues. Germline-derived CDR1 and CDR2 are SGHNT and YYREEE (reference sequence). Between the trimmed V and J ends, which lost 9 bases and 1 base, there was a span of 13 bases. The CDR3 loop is CATLQDLNTGELFF. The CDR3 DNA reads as TGTGCCACTCTACAGGATTTGAACACCGGGGAGCTGTTTTTT.

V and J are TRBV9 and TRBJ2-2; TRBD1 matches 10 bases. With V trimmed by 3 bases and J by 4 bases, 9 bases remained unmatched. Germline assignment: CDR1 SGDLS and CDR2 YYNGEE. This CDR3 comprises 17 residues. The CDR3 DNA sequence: TGTGCCAGCAGCGCGGGCTCCGGGACAGGGGTCACCGGGGAGCTGTTTTTT. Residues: CASSAGSGTGVTGELFF. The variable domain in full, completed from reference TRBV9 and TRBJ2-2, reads DSGVTQTPKHLITATGQRVTLRCSPRSGDLSVYWYQQSLDQGLQFLIQYYNGEERAKGNILERFSAQQFPDLHSELNLSSLELGDSALYFCASSAGSGTGVTGELFFGEGSRLTVL.

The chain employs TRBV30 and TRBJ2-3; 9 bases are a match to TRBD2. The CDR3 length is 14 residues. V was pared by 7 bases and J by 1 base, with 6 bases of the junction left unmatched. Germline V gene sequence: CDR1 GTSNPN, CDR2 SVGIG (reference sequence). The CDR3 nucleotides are TGTGCCTCGCACACTAGCGGGCGCACAGATACGCAGTATTTT. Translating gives CASHTSGRTDTQYF.

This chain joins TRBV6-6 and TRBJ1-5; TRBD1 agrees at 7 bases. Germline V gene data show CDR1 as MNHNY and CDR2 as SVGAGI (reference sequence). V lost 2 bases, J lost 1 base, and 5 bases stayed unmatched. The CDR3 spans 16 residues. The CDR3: CASSYRGQGSNQPQHF. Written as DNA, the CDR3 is TGTGCCAGCAGTTACAGGGGGCAGGGGAGCAATCAGCCCCAGCATTTT.

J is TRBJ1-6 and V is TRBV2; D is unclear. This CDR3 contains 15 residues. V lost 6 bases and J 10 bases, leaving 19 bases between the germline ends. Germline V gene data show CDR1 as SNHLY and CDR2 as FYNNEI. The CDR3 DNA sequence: TGTGCCAGCAGGGTCTATAGAGGTGCAGTATCACCCCTCCACTTT. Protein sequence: CASRVYRGAVSPLHF.

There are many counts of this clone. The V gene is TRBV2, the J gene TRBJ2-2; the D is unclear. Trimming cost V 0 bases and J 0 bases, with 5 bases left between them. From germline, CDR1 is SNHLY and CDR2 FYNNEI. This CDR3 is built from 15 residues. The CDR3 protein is CASSEALTNTGELFF. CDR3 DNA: TGTGCCAGCAGTGAAGCACTAACGAACACCGGGGAGCTGTTTTTT.